The present T cell receptor beta chain was sequenced within a study of CD8+ T cells in alopecia areata. Study-level points and caveats: Scalp sample data also include resident alphabeta T cells from normal skin.

Both peripheral blood and punch biopsies of lesional scalp skin were obtained from patients who had alopecia areata. Remarks on this clone: Its antigen remains unidentified.

CDR1 and CDR2 from the germline V gene are SQVTM and ANQGSEA. Between the trimmed V and J ends, which lost 2 bases and 4 bases, there was a span of 5 bases. CDR3 length: 11 amino acids. Extracted RNA was reverse transcribed into cDNA, the sequencing template. Measured with immunoSEQ multiplex PCR; TCRdb has only the in-frame clones, and not every one. The data hold tens of thousands of clones, with roughly three fifths observed a single time. This receptor was identified in a human donor with alopecia areata. V usage is TRBV29-1 and J usage is TRBJ1-1, with no clear D. The starting material was CD8+ T cells sorted from blood, obtained at week 0. The CDR3 loop is CSVEWGTEAFF. CDR3 DNA: TGCAGCGTTGAATGGGGCACTGAAGCTTTCTTT. The full variable domain, completed using reference TRBV29-1 and TRBJ1-1, is SAVISQKPSRDICQRGTSLTIQCQVDSQVTMMFWYRQQPGQSLTLIATANQGSEATYESGFVIDKFPISRPNLTFSTLTVSNMSPEDSSIYLCSVEWGTEAFFGQGTRLTVV.